This TCR beta chain emerged from a study of patients and donors after allogeneic stem cell transplantation. Via MiXCR, TCRdb re-called the RT-PCR reads, giving one row per CDR3 protein. Of some 960,000 distinct CDR3 sequences listed, over 15% were seen once; the top ten hold about 6%. The sequence came from a human donor who was either an allogeneic HSCT recipient or a stem cell or donor lymphocyte infusion donor (not recorded which). It is not recorded whose cells these are; they may come from a transplant donor. Sample: blood, either unsorted or a sorted T cell fraction (not recorded which).

CDR3: CASSYRQANSYEQYF. The CDR3 bases are TGTGCCAGCAGCTACCGACAGGCCAACTCCTACGAGCAGTACTTC. The V gene is TRBV7-9, the J gene TRBJ2-7, with D possibly TRBD1 on 6 matching bases. Between the trimmed V and J ends, which lost 4 bases and 0 bases, there was a span of 13 bases. This CDR3 is built from 15 residues. CDR1 and CDR2 (germline): SEHNR, FQNEAQ (reference sequence).